This is a list of T cell receptor beta chains from one sample in a study of shared clonotypes between healthy human individuals. The table came from immunoSEQ multiplex PCR; TCRdb's copy has only in-frame clones and leaves some out. The sample includes under 650,000 clones, 96% of them seen just once. Sequencing used naive CD4+ T cells sorted from blood. The receptors here all came from a woman under 40 in good health. CDR3s include the opening cysteine and the closing phenylalanine or tryptophan. The order of the fields is J gene, clone size, V gene, D gene, CDR3 DNA, CDR3 protein. D genes are given only for firm matches. Some rows mark clone size as missing; the rest say once, few, many or name a class of expanded clone.

J: TRBJ2-1
size: once
V: TRBV11-1
D: TRBD1
DNA: TGTGCCAGCAGCTTGAGACAGGGGAGGACGAATGAGCAGTTCTTC
CDR3: CASSLRQGRTNEQFF

J: TRBJ2-1
size: .
V: TRBV2
D: TRBD2
DNA: TGTGCCAGCATTAGCGGGTGGAACAAGTTCTTC
CDR3: CASISGWNKFF

J: TRBJ2-7
size: .
V: TRBV5-6
D: .
DNA: TGTGCCAGCAGCCCGCGGTGGGACGGTACCTACGAGCAGTACTTC
CDR3: CASSPRWDGTYEQYF

J: TRBJ2-5
size: .
V: TRBV19
D: TRBD1
DNA: TGTGCCAGTAGGGAGGACAGGGTTGGTGAGACCCAGTACTTC
CDR3: CASREDRVGETQYF

J: TRBJ2-7
size: .
V: TRBV27
D: TRBD2
DNA: TGTGCCAGCAGCCAAATAGCGGGAGTCTACGAGCAGTACTTC
CDR3: CASSQIAGVYEQYF

J: TRBJ2-7
size: .
V: TRBV11-2
D: TRBD1
DNA: TGTGCCAGCAGCTCATGGGACAGGGTAAATGGGGAGCAGTACTTC
CDR3: CASSSWDRVNGEQYF

J: TRBJ1-5
size: .
V: TRBV6-5
D: .
DNA: TGTGCCAGCAGTTACCATGGCCCGAATAGCAATCAGCCCCAGCATTTT
CDR3: CASSYHGPNSNQPQHF

J: TRBJ1-4
size: once
V: TRBV18
D: .
DNA: TGTGCCAGCTCCCCAGGGGATGAAAAACTGTTTTTT
CDR3: CASSPGDEKLFF

J: TRBJ1-4
size: .
V: TRBV5-5
D: .
DNA: TGTGCCAGCAGCTTGGGACAGAATAATGAAAAACTGTTTTTT
CDR3: CASSLGQNNEKLFF

J: TRBJ2-3
size: .
V: TRBV10-1
D: .
DNA: TGCGCCAGCATCCCAGCGGCGGGCACAGATACGCAGTATTTT
CDR3: CASIPAAGTDTQYF

J: TRBJ2-7
size: once
V: TRBV2
D: .
DNA: TGTGCCAGCAGTGAATGGGGTTACGAGCAGTACTTC
CDR3: CASSEWGYEQYF

J: TRBJ1-1
size: .
V: TRBV5-1
D: .
DNA: TGCGCCAGCAGCTTGCTTGAGGGGATGCACACTGAAGCTTTCTTT
CDR3: CASSLLEGMHTEAFF

J: TRBJ1-6
size: .
V: TRBV4-1
D: .
DNA: TGCGCCAGCAGCCAGGGCGGCACCCATAATTCACCCCTCCACTTT
CDR3: CASSQGGTHNSPLHF

J: TRBJ2-1
size: .
V: TRBV7-9
D: .
DNA: TGTGCCAGCAGCTTTGCGGGTCCCTCCTACAATGAGCAGTTCTTC
CDR3: CASSFAGPSYNEQFF

J: TRBJ2-1
size: .
V: TRBV19
D: .
DNA: TGTGCCAGTAGCCAGCGAGAGCGGCTCCGGGAGCAGTTCTTC
CDR3: CASSQRERLREQFF

J: TRBJ2-1
size: .
V: TRBV7-6
D: .
DNA: TGTGCCAGCAGCTTACGCCAAGACAATGAGCAGTTCTTC
CDR3: CASSLRQDNEQFF

J: TRBJ1-1
size: .
V: TRBV14
D: TRBD1
DNA: TGTGCCAGCAGCGATTATGCCGGGACAGGGGGCAGGACTGAAGCTTTCTTT
CDR3: CASSDYAGTGGRTEAFF

J: TRBJ2-3
size: .
V: TRBV7-2
D: TRBD1
DNA: TGTGCCAGCAGCATGGGGACAGGGAGGACAGATACGCAGTATTTT
CDR3: CASSMGTGRTDTQYF

J: TRBJ2-3
size: .
V: TRBV7-3
D: TRBD2
DNA: TGTGCCAGCAGCCTCCTCCAGCGGGGCGGGAGTGGAGATACGCAGTATTTT
CDR3: CASSLLQRGGSGDTQYF

J: TRBJ2-7
size: .
V: TRBV19
D: TRBD1
DNA: TGTGCCAGTAGTATAGATCTGAGGGGGCCAACTAGTATGCTAACCTACGAGCAGTACTTC
CDR3: CASSIDLRGPTSMLTYEQYF

J: TRBJ2-2
size: .
V: TRBV7-3
D: .
DNA: TGTGCCAGCAGCTTTGCCGGGGAGCTGTTTTTT
CDR3: CASSFAGELFF

J: TRBJ2-5
size: .
V: TRBV18
D: .
DNA: TGTGCCAGCTCCCGCCGGGCCCAAGAGACCCAGTACTTC
CDR3: CASSRRAQETQYF

J: TRBJ2-7
size: once
V: TRBV12-1
D: .
DNA: TGTGCCATAACCCGGCGGGGGCCGCAGTACTTC
CDR3: CAITRRGPQYF

J: TRBJ1-4
size: .
V: TRBV5-1
D: TRBD1
DNA: TGCGCCAGCAGCTTACAGGGGGCGCCAGCTAATGAAAAACTGTTTTTT
CDR3: CASSLQGAPANEKLFF

J: TRBJ2-1
size: .
V: TRBV5-1
D: .
DNA: TGCGCCAGCAGCTTGGGAACCTACAATGAGCAGTTCTTC
CDR3: CASSLGTYNEQFF

J: TRBJ1-2
size: .
V: TRBV19
D: TRBD1
DNA: TGTGCCAGTAGTATAGTCCCAGGGGGCAACTATGGCTACACCTTC
CDR3: CASSIVPGGNYGYTF

J: TRBJ1-5
size: .
V: TRBV15
D: TRBD1
DNA: TGTGCCACCAGCAGAGGGACAGGGGGTCTAATGAATCAGCCCCAGCATTTT
CDR3: CATSRGTGGLMNQPQHF

J: TRBJ2-1
size: .
V: TRBV28
D: TRBD2
DNA: TGTGCCAGCAGTCACGGGGGGGACTACAATGAGCAGTTCTTC
CDR3: CASSHGGDYNEQFF

J: TRBJ2-2
size: once
V: TRBV18
D: TRBD2
DNA: TGTGCCAGCTCACCAAATAGCGGGAGGGCCCTGAACACCGGGGAGCTGTTTTTT
CDR3: CASSPNSGRALNTGELFF

J: TRBJ1-5
size: .
V: TRBV6-5
D: TRBD1
DNA: TGTGCCAGCAGCCCGGACAGGGGAGGCAATCAGCCCCAGCATTTT
CDR3: CASSPDRGGNQPQHF

J: TRBJ2-2
size: .
V: TRBV19
D: TRBD2
DNA: TGTGCCAGTAGTGAAACTAGCGGGAGGGCCGTGGGTGAAACCGGGGAGCTGTTTTTT
CDR3: CASSETSGRAVGETGELFF

J: TRBJ1-5
size: .
V: TRBV4-2
D: .
DNA: TGTGCCAGCAGCCAAGGGAGCGGCGAGGGTGGGGATCAGCCCCAGCATTTT
CDR3: CASSQGSGEGGDQPQHF

J: TRBJ2-1
size: .
V: TRBV11-2
D: TRBD2
DNA: TGTGCCAGCAGCTTAGAGGGACTAGCGGGAGGTGAGCAGTTCTTC
CDR3: CASSLEGLAGGEQFF

J: TRBJ1-5
size: .
V: TRBV5-8
D: .
DNA: TGTGCCAGCCGGCAGGTAGGGGGGGCCCAGCATTTT
CDR3: CASRQVGGAQHF

J: TRBJ2-1
size: .
V: TRBV6-6
D: TRBD2
DNA: TGTGCCAGCAGCTCCTGGACTAGCGGGCTCAATGAGCAGTTCTTC
CDR3: CASSSWTSGLNEQFF

J: TRBJ1-5
size: .
V: TRBV25-1
D: TRBD1
DNA: TGTGCCAGCAGTGATCGACAGGGGAATCAGCCCCAGCATTTT
CDR3: CASSDRQGNQPQHF

J: TRBJ2-1
size: .
V: TRBV5-4
D: .
DNA: TGTGCCAGCAGCTTGGGACTAGATCCGGGCAATGAGCAGTTCTTC
CDR3: CASSLGLDPGNEQFF

J: TRBJ1-1
size: .
V: TRBV27
D: TRBD1
DNA: TGTGCCAGCAGTCCAAAAGGACCAGGGGGCGGGCATCAGGCTTTCTTT
CDR3: CASSPKGPGGGHQAFF

J: TRBJ2-7
size: .
V: TRBV27
D: .
DNA: TGTGCCAGCAGTTTATCGGAGGGAGTCGGGTATCTAGACTTC
CDR3: CASSLSEGVGYLDF

J: TRBJ2-6
size: .
V: TRBV18
D: .
DNA: TGTGCCAGCTCACACGTCCGCTCTGGGGCCAACGTCCTGACTTTC
CDR3: CASSHVRSGANVLTF